These 21 T cell receptor beta chains were sequenced from one sample in a study of control samples from healthy donors and cancer patients. Some clones are missing from TCRdb's copy, which holds only in-frame ones; the method was immunoSEQ multiplex PCR. The table records around 50,000 clones, approximately 90% of them present only once. Sequenced sample: PBMCs. These receptors all stem from a man aged 35-49 years with colorectal cancer.

This sequence joins TRBV7-2 and TRBJ2-2, with unresolved D. This CDR3 is built from 12 residues. With 4 bases removed from V and 2 bases from J, the gap between germline ends came to 2 bases. CDR1 is SGHTA and CDR2 is FQGNSA in the germline V gene. CDR3 coding DNA: TGTGCCAGCAGCTCTAACACCGGGGAGCTGTTTTTT. Its translation is CASSSNTGELFF.

This chain uses TRBV30 with TRBJ1-2; D perhaps matches TRBD1 (6 bases). The ends were cut back, 0 bases at V and 3 bases at J, with 11 bases in the middle. Germline-derived CDR1 and CDR2 are GTSNPN and SVGIG (reference sequence). This CDR3 is 14 amino acids long. DNA for the CDR3: TGTGCCTGGAGTGTAACAGGGAAATACTATGGCTACACCTTC. Its translation: CAWSVTGKYYGYTF.

The chain joins TRBV10-3 to TRBJ2-1, with D unresolved. Germline-derived CDR1 and CDR2 are ENHRY and SYGVKD. This CDR3 contains 15 residues. Between the trimmed V and J ends, which lost 3 bases and 9 bases, there was a span of 18 bases. CDR3 coding DNA: TGTGCCATCAGTGATAGGAAATCACTGCGTAGTGAGCAGTTCTTC. Translating it yields CAISDRKSLRSEQFF.

The chain employs TRBV28 and TRBJ2-1; D unresolved. CDR1 is MDHEN, CDR2 SYDVKM, per germline. The CDR3 has 10 amino acids. Deletions cut 6 bases from V and 7 bases from J, with 4 bases between. CDR3 bases: TGTGCCAGCAGCTATAATGAGCAGTTCTTC. Translating gives CASSYNEQFF.

Only one count was recorded for this clone. This sequence joins TRBV10-3 and TRBJ2-3; D gene uncertain. Germline lookup yields CDR1 ENHRY and CDR2 SYGVKD. Trimming removed 8 bases at V and 0 bases at J, with 6 bases between. CDR3 length: 12 amino acids. CDR3: CAIATSTDTQYF. The CDR3 nucleotides are TGTGCCATCGCCACTAGCACAGATACGCAGTATTTT.

This clone was detected only a few times. V and J are TRBV6-2 or TRBV6-3 and TRBJ1-1; D might be TRBD1 (5 bases). Germline CDR1 reads MNHEY; CDR2 reads SVGEGT. This CDR3 region has 14 residues. V was trimmed by 0 bases and J by 9 bases, leaving 14 bases between them. The CDR3 nucleotides read TGTGCCAGCAGTTACTCCCAACTCCGACAGAAAGCTTTCTTT. Translating gives CASSYSQLRQKAFF.

This chain joins TRBV9 and TRBJ1-2, with D maybe TRBD1 (6 bases). This CDR3 is built from 13 residues. V lost 6 bases to trimming and J lost 2 bases, with 11 bases between them. Germline CDR1 SGDLS, CDR2 YYNGEE. CDR3 sequence reads: CASTAGQNYGYTF. CDR3 DNA: TGTGCCAGCACCGCTGGACAGAACTATGGCTACACCTTC.

The V call is TRBV19, the J call TRBJ2-3, with TRBD2 matching 11 bases. The V and J ends lost 3 bases and 7 bases, in that order; junction bases with no gene match: 6. The germline V gene has CDR1 LNHDA and CDR2 SQIVND (reference sequence). This CDR3 region has 15 residues. Written as DNA, the CDR3 is TGTGCCAGTAGTATTGGGACTAGCGGCCTAAATACGCAGTATTTT. This gives the protein CASSIGTSGLNTQYF.

The gene calls are TRBV5-1 and TRBJ2-2; 9 positions match TRBD1. The CDR3 length is 15 residues. Trimming cost V 0 bases and J 6 bases; bases outside gene matches: 3. Germline CDR1 SGHRS, CDR2 YFSETQ. The DNA of the CDR3 is TGCGCCAGCAGCTTGGAACAGGGGGCTGCCGGGGAGCTGTTTTTT. Its translation: CASSLEQGAAGELFF.

The V call is TRBV7-2, the J call TRBJ2-7, with D possibly matching TRBD2 (6 bases). Germline assignment: CDR1 SGHTA and CDR2 FQGNSA. CDR3 length: 14 residues. V was pared by 4 bases and J by 3 bases, with 13 bases between. CDR3 loop: CASSSVTSNYEQYF. In nucleotides, the CDR3 is TGTGCCAGCAGCTCTGTAACTAGCAACTACGAGCAGTACTTC.

This sequence joins TRBV29-1 and TRBJ2-1, with 8 bases that match TRBD2. Germline CDR1 SQVTM, CDR2 ANQGSEA. Unmatched junction bases numbered 4, after V lost 4 bases and J lost 5 bases. This CDR3 contains 13 residues. Here the CDR3 reads CSVGATSDNEQFF. In DNA, the CDR3 is TGCAGCGTTGGAGCGACTAGCGACAATGAGCAGTTCTTC.

This chain connects TRBV6-5 to TRBJ1-5; TRBD1 matches 9 bases. Germline CDR1 reads MNHEY; CDR2 reads SVGAGI. Trimming removed 11 bases from V and 4 bases from J; junction bases left unmatched: 6. The CDR3 has 13 residues. CDR3 sequence reads: CAVRQGENQPQHF. The CDR3 DNA reads as TGTGCCGTACGACAGGGGGAGAATCAGCCCCAGCATTTT.

The rearrangement links TRBV4-1 to TRBJ1-1; D is unclear. The ends were cut back, 2 bases at V and 11 bases at J, with 12 bases in the middle. Per the germline V gene, CDR1 is MGHRA and CDR2 is YSYEKL. The CDR3 has 12 residues. The CDR3 here is CASSQLGLEAFF. The DNA for the CDR3 is TGCGCCAGCAGCCAACTTGGACTGGAGGCTTTCTTT.

The chain joins TRBV30 to TRBJ2-7; D unclear. The CDR3 length is 14 residues. V was cut by 0 bases and J by 3 bases, with 12 bases left in between. Germline assignment: CDR1 GTSNPN and CDR2 SVGIG (reference sequence). The DNA of the CDR3 is TGTGCCTGGAGTGTGGGTGGGGTTGGCTACGAGCAGTACTTC. This gives the protein CAWSVGGVGYEQYF.

CDR3 sequence reads: CASSLEGRSAFF. CDR3 DNA: TGTGCCAGCAGCTTAGAGGGAAGGTCAGCTTTCTTT. V gene TRBV7-9 combines with J gene TRBJ1-1; no clear D gene. The CDR3 contains 12 residues. Per the germline V gene, CDR1 is SEHNR and CDR2 is FQNEAQ (reference sequence). The ends were cut back, 1 base at V and 10 bases at J, with 10 bases in the middle.

This clone appeared a few times. The V call is TRBV7-9, the J call TRBJ1-1; D is ambiguous. The CDR3 runs 16 residues. Germline V gene sequence: CDR1 SEHNR, CDR2 FQNEAQ (reference sequence). Trimming removed 2 bases at V and 0 bases at J, with 13 bases between. This CDR3 is CASSLYRAAMNTEAFF. As DNA, the CDR3 is TGTGCCAGCAGCTTATATCGGGCAGCCATGAACACTGAAGCTTTCTTT.

The rearrangement uses TRBV28 and TRBJ2-3, with 8 bases identical to TRBD1. CDR3 length equals 15 residues. The junction had 9 bases not matched to a gene; V was cut back by 5 bases and J by 5 bases. Germline V gene sequence: CDR1 MDHEN, CDR2 SYDVKM. The CDR3 DNA reads TGTGCCAGCAGTCCGCGACAGGGGATGGGAGATACGCAGTATTTT. Protein: CASSPRQGMGDTQYF.

J is TRBJ2-2 and V is TRBV19; a weak D match, TRBD1 (6 bases). Germline V CDR1 and CDR2: LNHDA, SQIVND (reference sequence). The CDR3 has 15 residues. Deletions cut 5 bases from V and 0 bases from J, with 10 bases between. In DNA form, the CDR3 reads TGTGCCAGTAGTGAGGACAGTTCGAACACCGGGGAGCTGTTTTTT. Translation gives CASSEDSSNTGELFF.

CDR3 loop: CASSPDRATNEKLFF. In nucleotides, the CDR3 is TGTGCCAGCAGCCCGGACAGGGCAACTAATGAAAAACTGTTTTTT. The chain combines TRBV7-9 with TRBJ1-4; TRBD1 matches at 8 bases. The length of the CDR3 is 15 residues. After removal of 5 bases from V and 0 bases from J, the junction contained 2 bases not matched to a gene. The germline V gene encodes CDR1 SEHNR and CDR2 FQNEAQ (reference sequence).

This chain joins TRBV6-6 and TRBJ2-7; TRBD1 agrees at 9 bases. Germline values: CDR1 MNHNY, CDR2 SVGAGI (reference sequence). J was trimmed by 7 bases and V by 6 bases; bases with no gene match: 13. This CDR3 spans 15 amino acids. The CDR3 sequence: CASSARDRAVREQYF. The CDR3 DNA reads as TGTGCCAGCAGCGCCCGGGACAGGGCTGTTCGGGAGCAGTACTTC.

To note about this clone: The junction does not match germline at one end; this may be a read error. The CDR3 sequence: CASSESSGLGETQYF. In DNA form, the CDR3 reads TGTGCTAGCAGCGAGTCGAGCGGGCTGGGTGAGACCCAGTACTTC. The rearrangement uses TRBV7-7 and TRBJ2-5; D might be TRBD2 (6 bases). Germline lookup yields CDR1 SSHAT and CDR2 FNYEAQ (reference sequence). This CDR3 has 15 residues.